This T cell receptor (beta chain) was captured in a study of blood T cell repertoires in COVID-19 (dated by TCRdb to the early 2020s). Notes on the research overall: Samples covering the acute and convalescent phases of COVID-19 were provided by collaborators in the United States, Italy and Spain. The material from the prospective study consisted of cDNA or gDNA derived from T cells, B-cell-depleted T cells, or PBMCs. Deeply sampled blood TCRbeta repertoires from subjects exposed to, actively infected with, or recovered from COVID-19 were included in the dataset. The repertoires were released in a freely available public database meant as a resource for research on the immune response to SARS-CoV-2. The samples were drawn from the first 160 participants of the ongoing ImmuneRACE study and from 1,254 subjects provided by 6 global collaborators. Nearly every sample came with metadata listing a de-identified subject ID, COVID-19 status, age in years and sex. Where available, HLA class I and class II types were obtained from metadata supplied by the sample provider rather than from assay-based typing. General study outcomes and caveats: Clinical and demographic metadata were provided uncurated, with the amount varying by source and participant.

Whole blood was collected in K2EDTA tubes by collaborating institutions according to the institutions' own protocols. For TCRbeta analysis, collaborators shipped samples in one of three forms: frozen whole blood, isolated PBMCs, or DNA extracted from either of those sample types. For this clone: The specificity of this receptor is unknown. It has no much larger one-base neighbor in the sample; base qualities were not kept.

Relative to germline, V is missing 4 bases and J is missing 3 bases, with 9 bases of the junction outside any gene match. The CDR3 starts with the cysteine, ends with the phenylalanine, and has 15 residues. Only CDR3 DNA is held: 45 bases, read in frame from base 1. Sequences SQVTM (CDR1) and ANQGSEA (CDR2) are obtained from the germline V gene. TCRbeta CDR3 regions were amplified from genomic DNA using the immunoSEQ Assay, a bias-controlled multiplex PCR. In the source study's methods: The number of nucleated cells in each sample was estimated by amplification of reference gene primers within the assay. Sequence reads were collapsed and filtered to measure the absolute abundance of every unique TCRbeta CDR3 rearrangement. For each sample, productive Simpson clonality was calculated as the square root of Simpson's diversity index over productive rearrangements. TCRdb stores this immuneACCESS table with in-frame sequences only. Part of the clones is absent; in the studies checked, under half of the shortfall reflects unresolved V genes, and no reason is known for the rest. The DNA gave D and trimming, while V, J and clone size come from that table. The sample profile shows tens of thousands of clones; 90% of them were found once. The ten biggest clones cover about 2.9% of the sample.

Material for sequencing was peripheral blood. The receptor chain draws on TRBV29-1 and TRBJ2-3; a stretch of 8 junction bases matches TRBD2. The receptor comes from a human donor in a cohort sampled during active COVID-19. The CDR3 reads CSVARRAGATDTQYF. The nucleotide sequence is TGCAGCGTTGCCCGAAGAGCGGGAGCGACAGATACGCAGTATTTT.